This T cell receptor (beta chain) was identified during a study of tissue T cells after allogeneic stem cell transplantation. Study-wide findings and caveats: Blood and spleen captured only part of the tissue TCR repertoire. Motif-based clustering found tissue-specific repertoire signatures shared across patients, though few clones were shared.

This clone was seen more than once but under ten times. Its cognate antigen is unknown. Genes here carry mouse names. The read gets to within 1 residue of the CDR3 end, and the germline J gene fills in the rest. TCRbeta CDR3 was sequenced at survey depth with template counts. This table comes from immunoSEQ multiplex PCR, and its TCRdb copy is limited to in-frame clones, with some not included. This repertoire shows roughly 8,100 clones, 36% found once; its top ten account for more than 6%. The CDR3 is 16 amino acids. V dropped 0 bases and J dropped 7; count of bases not matched to a gene: 4. From germline, CDR1 is KGHPV and CDR2 FQNQEV (reference sequence). The time point: mouse harvest day 14 after allogeneic transplant. The graft held 10^6 splenic CD5+ T cells and 10^7 T-cell-depleted bone marrow cells.

J is TRBJ1-6 and V is TRBV26; 9 bases agree with TRBD1. TRBJ1-6 is an ORF for which the function is uncertain. The specimen sequenced was skin. This sequence originates from a female BALB/c mouse given C57BL/6 T cells with graft-versus-host disease after an allogeneic hematopoietic cell transplant. The sequenced part of the CDR3 DNA is TGTGCCAGCAGTCTGTCGAAACAGGGGGCGAATTCGCCCCTCTAC. It codes for CASSLSKQGANSPLY. The entire CDR3 protein is CASSLSKQGANSPLYF.